The 6 T cell receptor beta chains given below trace back to one sample, sequenced in a study of blood T cell repertoires in COVID-19. The protocol was immunoSEQ multiplex PCR, while the TCRdb copy is restricted to in-frame clones and leaves out a portion. The sample includes about 81,000 clones, 91% of them seen just once. The sample taken for sequencing was peripheral blood. These receptors all come from a woman in her forties or fifties in a cohort sampled during active COVID-19.

Written as DNA, the CDR3 is TGTGCCAGCAAAGGGGCACCAGATACGCAGTATTTT. Protein: CASKGAPDTQYF. The V gene is TRBV2, the J gene TRBJ2-3; D is perhaps TRBD1 (5 bases). Between the trimmed V and J ends, which lost 7 bases and 4 bases, there was a span of 9 bases. Germline V gene data show CDR1 as SNHLY and CDR2 as FYNNEI. The CDR3 contains 12 residues.

This chain joins TRBV10-1 and TRBJ1-1; D perhaps matches TRBD1 (6 bases). V was pared by 3 bases and J by 5 bases, with 13 bases between. Germline CDR1 is WNHNN and CDR2 is SYGVQD (reference sequence). This CDR3 is 14 amino acids long. The CDR3 coding sequence is TGCGCCAGCAGTGAAGTCTCCAGGGGTACTGAAGCTTTCTTT. Amino acid sequence: CASSEVSRGTEAFF.

This chain connects TRBV6-5 to TRBJ1-4; no reliable D call. Germline V gene sequence: CDR1 MNHEY, CDR2 SVGAGI. The CDR3 has 14 residues. The germline V and J ends were trimmed by 6 bases and 8 bases, with 16 bases remaining between them. As DNA, the CDR3 is TGTGCCAGCAGCGCCGGGTCCCTAGGAGAAAAACTGTTTTTT. It encodes CASSAGSLGEKLFF.

The rearrangement joins TRBV6-4 to TRBJ2-7; D ambiguous. CDR3 length: 13 amino acids. Per the germline V gene, CDR1 is MRHNA and CDR2 is SNTAGT. V dropped 8 bases and J dropped 0 bases, with 11 bases sitting between them. CDR3: CASDTYNSYEQYF. The CDR3 DNA is TGTGCCAGCGACACCTACAACTCCTACGAGCAGTACTTC.

V gene TRBV11-2 combines with J gene TRBJ2-7, with TRBD1 matching 10 bases. The junction had 8 bases not matched to a gene; V was cut back by 6 bases and J by 6 bases. CDR3 size: 14 residues. In germline, CDR1 is SGHAT, CDR2 FQNNGV. The CDR3 coding sequence is TGTGCCAGCAGTCCTGACAGGGGGCTGATCGAGCAGTACTTC. This sequence encodes CASSPDRGLIEQYF.

The V and J genes are TRBV6-5 and TRBJ2-7, with 12 positions matching TRBD1. In germline, CDR1 is MNHEY, CDR2 SVGAGI. V gave up 10 bases and J gave up 4 bases; unmatched junction bases: 11. The CDR3 extends over 15 amino acids. The CDR3 sequence is CATNSGTGGSYEQYF. The DNA of the CDR3 is TGTGCCACCAACTCCGGGACAGGGGGCTCATACGAGCAGTACTTC.